The rows below give T cell receptor beta chains drawn from one sample of a study of CD8 T cells in Susac syndrome. TCRdb redid the calling of the immunoSEQ multiplex PCR reads with MiXCR, one entry per CDR3 protein. The table lists some 200,000 distinct CDR3 sequences, about 94% of them singletons, with 0.085% to 0.13% in the top ten. The specimen was CD4+ T cells from PBMCs. These receptors were taken from a human donor in good health. CDR3s include the opening cysteine and the closing phenylalanine or tryptophan. Fields, in order: CDR3 protein, J gene, V gene.

CSASGTASSNYGYTF | TRBJ1-2 | TRBV20-1
CATSAYNQQEETQYF | TRBJ2-5 | TRBV15
CSASRTSGSPADTQYF | TRBJ2-3 | TRBV20-1
CATSSLGAGGGTQYF | TRBJ2-5 | TRBV15
CASSLGPRAISYNEQFF | TRBJ2-1 | TRBV5-1
CSAHGLAGEYLDEQYF | TRBJ2-7 | TRBV20-1
CASSSLLIRGNQETQYF | TRBJ2-5 | TRBV27
CASSLPHSYEQYF | TRBJ2-7 | TRBV5-6
CASSPGTGRLAFF | TRBJ1-1 | TRBV6-2/TRBV6-3
CASSLGRGALGETQYF | TRBJ2-5 | TRBV7-2
CASSSGYSGRDYNEQFF | TRBJ2-1 | TRBV7-2
CASSLDYGAEEQFF | TRBJ2-1 | TRBV5-4
CASTRAGWVRTYNEQFF | TRBJ2-1 | TRBV7-9
CASSLSLRSGQAYGYTF | TRBJ1-2 | TRBV27
CASSLGTGENIQYF | TRBJ2-4 | TRBV7-8
CSAAPGQGRSEQYF | TRBJ2-7 | TRBV20-1
CATSKGGIYSYNEQFF | TRBJ2-1 | TRBV15
CASSLGALETQYF | TRBJ2-5 | TRBV13
CSARLPNEKLFF | TRBJ1-4 | TRBV20-1
CASSQSTRNTGELFF | TRBJ2-2 | TRBV23-1
CASSQDMDYEQYF | TRBJ2-7 | TRBV4-2
CSVGFSNYGYTF | TRBJ1-2 | TRBV29-1
CASSEPGQSTDTQYF | TRBJ2-3 | TRBV25-1
CAWVPRGGGSYEQYF | TRBJ2-7 | TRBV30
CASSVGANQGQPQHF | TRBJ1-5 | TRBV9
CASSPRTGRAQYF | TRBJ2-5 | TRBV7-2
CASSRPSYNEQFF | TRBJ2-1 | TRBV6-5
CASSQDSSDTQYF | TRBJ2-3 | TRBV5-4
CASGGTRGDTQYF | TRBJ2-3 | TRBV7-2
CASSQALADSTDTQYF | TRBJ2-3 | TRBV3-1
CATDRGGFNEQFF | TRBJ2-1 | TRBV6-2/TRBV6-3
CASSQGSGRRSSYNEQFF | TRBJ2-1 | TRBV3-1
CASSHWASGDTQYF | TRBJ2-3 | TRBV3-1